Presented here are 6 T cell receptor beta chains from one specimen sequenced in a study of cytomegalovirus exposure and HLA in healthy donors. The study ran its PCR with 60 Vbeta and 13 Jbeta primers. Only in-frame clones appear in the TCRdb table, and some are missing; sequencing was by immunoSEQ multiplex PCR. The sample includes 80,000 or so clones, 70% to 85% of them seen just once. The sample taken for sequencing was PBMCs. These receptors all stem from a woman aged 35 to 49 in good health and CMV-seronegative.

The V gene is TRBV30, the J gene TRBJ2-1, with a weak D call TRBD2 (6 bases). V was cut by 7 bases and J by 2 bases, with 15 bases left in between. This CDR3 is 14 amino acids long. CDR1 GTSNPN and CDR2 SVGIG come from the germline V gene (reference sequence). The DNA of the CDR3 is TGTGCCTTCACCTGGGCGGGACCCTACAATGAGCAGTTCTTC. It yields the protein CAFTWAGPYNEQFF. Looking up the rest from reference TRBV30 and TRBJ2-1 gives the full variable domain: SQTIHQWPATLVQPVGSPLSLECTVEGTSNPNLYWYRQAAGRGLQLLFYSVGIGQISSEVPQNLSASRPQDRQFILSSKKLLLSDSGFYLCAFTWAGPYNEQFFGPGTRLTVL.

This chain connects TRBV10-3 to TRBJ1-5; tentatively, D is TRBD1 (6 bases). Trimming removed 10 bases at V and 0 bases at J, with 13 bases between. In germline, CDR1 is ENHRY, CDR2 SYGVKD. This CDR3 is 14 amino acids long. In DNA form, the CDR3 reads TGTGCCACGCGAACAGGGTTTAGCAATCAGCCCCAGCATTTT. It codes for CATRTGFSNQPQHF.

The V gene is TRBV5-1, the J gene TRBJ2-7; 8 bases align to TRBD1. Unmatched junction bases numbered 10, after V lost 4 bases and J lost 4 bases. Per germline, CDR1 SGHRS and CDR2 YFSETQ. CDR3 length: 15 amino acids. The CDR3 sequence: CASSPGQGATYEQYF. The CDR3 coding sequence is TGCGCCAGCAGCCCTGGACAGGGAGCGACTTACGAGCAGTACTTC.

J is TRBJ2-4 and V is TRBV7-2; TRBD2 aligns across 7 bases. The CDR3 is made up of 16 amino acids. Trimming removed 2 bases from V and 0 bases from J; junction bases left unmatched: 4. Per germline, CDR1 SGHTA and CDR2 FQGNSA. CDR3 nucleotide sequence: TGTGCCAGCAGCTTACGAGCGGGACTAGCCAAAAACATTCAGTACTTC. This encodes CASSLRAGLAKNIQYF.

The chain couples TRBV25-1 to TRBJ1-3; D is ambiguous. The CDR3 is 16 amino acids. From germline, CDR1 is MGHDK and CDR2 SYGVNS. V lost 6 bases and J 0 bases, leaving 15 bases between the germline ends. Here the CDR3 DNA reads TGTGCCAGCAGGGGAGGGAGGAGAAACTCTGGAAACACCATATATTTT. As protein: CASRGGRRNSGNTIYF.

The chain recombines TRBV5-1 with TRBJ2-7; 7 nucleotides line up with TRBD1. The V gene's germline CDR1 is SGHRS and CDR2 YFSETQ. The CDR3 extends over 14 amino acids. V shed 2 bases, J shed 3 bases, and the junction held 5 bases outside the gene matches. CDR3 protein: CASSFIAGGYEQYF. The CDR3 region has the DNA TGCGCCAGCAGCTTTATTGCAGGGGGCTACGAGCAGTACTTC.